One and the same sample provided the 14 T cell receptor beta chains below, sequenced in a study of blood T cell repertoires in COVID-19. Profiled with immunoSEQ multiplex PCR; TCRdb holds only in-frame clones, not every one. The sample holds more than 13,000 clones, about 88% seen once. The specimen sequenced was peripheral blood. The receptors come from a woman in her sixties or seventies in a cohort sampled during active or convalescent COVID-19.

The V gene is TRBV2, the J gene TRBJ1-1; 9 bases match TRBD1. V gave up 11 bases and J gave up 0 bases; unmatched junction bases: 4. The CDR3 has 13 amino acids. The germline CDR1 and CDR2 sequences are SNHLY and FYNNEI. For the CDR3, the DNA is TGTGCCGGAAGGGACAGGGTGAACACTGAAGCTTTCTTT. This encodes CAGRDRVNTEAFF.

The chain has TRBV20-1 and TRBJ2-1, with 9 bases lining up with TRBD2. The CDR3 contains 13 residues. The V gene end was trimmed by 3 bases and the J gene end by 7 bases; junction bases not matched to a gene: 4. Germline V gives CDR1 DFQATT, CDR2 SNEGSKA (reference sequence). For the CDR3, the DNA is TGCAGTGCTAGTAGCGGGGGTGGTAATGAGCAGTTCTTC. It translates to CSASSGGGNEQFF.

The chain joins TRBV19 to TRBJ1-1; TRBD1 is a possible D gene (5 bases). CDR3 size: 14 residues. The V end lost 7 bases, the J end lost 4 bases, and 16 bases lay between the germline ends. Germline CDR1 is LNHDA and CDR2 is SQIVND (reference sequence). Here the CDR3 DNA reads TGTGCCAGTACCCCGACAGAACAGAGCACTGAAGCTTTCTTT. It codes for CASTPTEQSTEAFF.

The chain links TRBV28 to TRBJ2-1; 7 nucleotides agree with TRBD2. This CDR3 region has 16 residues. V trimming: 6 bases; J trimming: 2 bases; junction bases outside the gene matches: 10. Germline V gives CDR1 MDHEN, CDR2 SYDVKM. The CDR3 bases are TGTGCCAGCAGCCCCCCGTCGGGGGGTACCTACAATGAGCAGTTCTTC. Translated, it gives CASSPPSGGTYNEQFF.

The rearrangement uses TRBV10-3 and TRBJ1-2; 7 bases map to TRBD1. V dropped 0 bases and J dropped 4; count of bases not matched to a gene: 8. The CDR3 has 16 residues. Germline CDR1 and CDR2: ENHRY and SYGVKD. The CDR3 sequence: CAISESHGQVAYGYTF. DNA of the CDR3: TGTGCCATCAGTGAGTCCCACGGACAGGTCGCCTATGGCTACACCTTC.

This chain uses TRBV2 with TRBJ1-2, with TRBD1 identical over 12 bases. Trimming at V came to 7 bases and at J to 3 bases, leaving 15 bases not matched to a gene. Per the germline V gene, CDR1 is SNHLY and CDR2 is FYNNEI. There are 18 residues in the CDR3. For the CDR3, the DNA is TGTGCCAGCAAGACCCGCCGGGACAGGGGGCTAAGCGACTATGGCTACACCTTC. Amino acid sequence: CASKTRRDRGLSDYGYTF.

This chain uses TRBV7-2 with TRBJ2-7; D gene ambiguous. Germline V CDR1 and CDR2: SGHTA, FQGNSA. V lost 1 base, J lost 6 bases, and 7 bases lay in between. This CDR3 comprises 12 residues. CDR3 protein: CASSLVALEQYF. CDR3 in DNA: TGTGCCAGCAGCTTAGTGGCCCTCGAGCAGTACTTC.

This clone came up once. The V call is TRBV30, the J call TRBJ2-1, with D perhaps matching TRBD2 (5 bases). Germline V gene data show CDR1 as GTSNPN and CDR2 as SVGIG (reference sequence). The CDR3 spans 14 residues. Trimming cost V 3 bases and J 7 bases, with 16 bases left between them. DNA for the CDR3: TGTGCCTGGAGAGCGGAGCGGCCGAGAAATGAGCAGTTCTTC. Translation: CAWRAERPRNEQFF.

The chain uses TRBV7-9 and TRBJ1-3; 8 positions agree with TRBD1. The V segment lost 5 bases and the J segment 7 bases; nucleotides outside the gene matches: 7. Per germline, CDR1 SEHNR and CDR2 FQNEAQ (reference sequence). The CDR3 has 14 amino acids. For the CDR3, the DNA is TGTGCCAGCAGCCCAAGACAGGGGCGGAACACCATATATTTT. Protein sequence: CASSPRQGRNTIYF.

V is TRBV13 and J is TRBJ1-6; TRBD1 agrees at 11 bases. The germline gives CDR1 PRHDT, CDR2 FYEKMQ (reference sequence). The CDR3 is 19 amino acids. V lost 9 bases and J lost 6; bases outside the gene matches: 19. CDR3 nucleotides: TGTGCCAGTTCGCTCACTCGGACAGGGGGCGTCTCGTCTAATTCACCCCTCCACTTT. Encoded protein: CASSLTRTGGVSSNSPLHF.

The chain carries TRBV7-9 and TRBJ1-1; 8 bases are a match to TRBD1. V dropped 5 bases and J dropped 1; count of bases not matched to a gene: 9. This CDR3 comprises 16 residues. CDR1 is SEHNR, CDR2 FQNEAQ, per germline (reference sequence). CDR3: CASSPDGGTGNTEAFF. The CDR3 DNA sequence: TGTGCCAGCAGCCCCGATGGGGGGACAGGGAACACTGAAGCTTTCTTT.

V and J are TRBV11-2 and TRBJ1-1; D is possibly TRBD1 (6 bases). This CDR3 is built from 13 residues. Trimming left V 3 bases short and J 4 bases short, with 9 bases between. Germline CDR1 SGHAT, CDR2 FQNNGV. CDR3 region: CASSFTGSTEAFF. CDR3 nucleotides: TGTGCCAGCAGCTTCACAGGGTCCACTGAAGCTTTCTTT.

The rearrangement links TRBV3-1 (or the pseudogene TRBV3-2) to TRBJ2-3, with D unresolved. Trimming pared 4 bases from V and 6 bases from J, leaving 8 bases between. The CDR3 is 12 amino acids. Germline lookup yields CDR1 LGHDT and CDR2 YNNKEL (reference sequence). CDR3 DNA sequence: TGTGCCAGCAGCCTAACGAGGGATACGCAGTATTTT. It codes for CASSLTRDTQYF.

V is TRBV5-4 and J is TRBJ2-3, with 8 bases lining up with TRBD1. J gave up 2 bases and V 4 bases, and 12 bases lay outside the gene matches. CDR3 length equals 17 residues. The germline V gene has CDR1 SGHNT and CDR2 YYREEE (reference sequence). Written as DNA, the CDR3 is TGTGCCAGCAGCAATCCACCGGGACAGGTATACACAGATACGCAGTATTTT. Protein product: CASSNPPGQVYTDTQYF. Full variable domain (missing parts from reference TRBV5-4 and TRBJ2-3): ETGVTQSPTHLIKTRGQQVTLRCSSQSGHNTVSWYQQALGQGPQFIFQYYREEENGRGNFPPRFSGLQFPNYSSELNVNALELDDSALYLCASSNPPGQVYTDTQYFGPGTRLTVL.